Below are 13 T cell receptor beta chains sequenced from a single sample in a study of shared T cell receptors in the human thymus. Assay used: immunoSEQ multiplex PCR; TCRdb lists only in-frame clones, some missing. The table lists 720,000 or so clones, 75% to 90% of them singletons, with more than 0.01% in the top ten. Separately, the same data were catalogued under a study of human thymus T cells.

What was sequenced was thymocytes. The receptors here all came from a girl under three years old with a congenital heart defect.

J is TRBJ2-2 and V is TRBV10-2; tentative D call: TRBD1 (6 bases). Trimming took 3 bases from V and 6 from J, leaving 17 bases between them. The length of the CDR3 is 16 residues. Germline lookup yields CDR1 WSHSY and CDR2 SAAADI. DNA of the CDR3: TGCGCCAGCAGTGACCTTGACAGGTTTTTACCCGGGGAGCTGTTTTTT. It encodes CASSDLDRFLPGELFF.

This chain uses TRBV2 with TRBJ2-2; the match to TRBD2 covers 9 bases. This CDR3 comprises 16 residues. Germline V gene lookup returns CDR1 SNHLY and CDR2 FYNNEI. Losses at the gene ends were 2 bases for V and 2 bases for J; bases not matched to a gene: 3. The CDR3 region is CASSERLAANTGELFF. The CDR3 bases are TGTGCCAGCAGTGAAAGACTAGCGGCAAACACCGGGGAGCTGTTTTTT.

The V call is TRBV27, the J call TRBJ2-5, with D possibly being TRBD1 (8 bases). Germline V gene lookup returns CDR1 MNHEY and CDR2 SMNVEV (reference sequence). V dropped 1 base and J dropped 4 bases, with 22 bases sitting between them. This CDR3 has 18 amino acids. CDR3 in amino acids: CASSLLGRRGPGGETQYF. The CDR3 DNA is TGTGCCAGCAGTTTATTGGGGCGCAGGGGGCCGGGGGGAGAGACCCAGTACTTC.

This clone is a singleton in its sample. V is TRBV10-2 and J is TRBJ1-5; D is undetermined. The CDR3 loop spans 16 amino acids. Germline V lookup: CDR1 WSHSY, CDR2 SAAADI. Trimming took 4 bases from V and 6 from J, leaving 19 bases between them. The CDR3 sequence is CASSALLIADGQPQHF. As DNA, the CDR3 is TGCGCCAGCAGTGCACTTCTTATCGCGGATGGTCAGCCCCAGCATTTT.

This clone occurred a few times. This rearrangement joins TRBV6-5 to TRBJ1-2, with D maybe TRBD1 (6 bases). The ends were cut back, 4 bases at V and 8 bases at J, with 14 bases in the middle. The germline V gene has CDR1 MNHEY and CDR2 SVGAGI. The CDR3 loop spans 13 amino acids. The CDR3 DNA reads TGTGCCAGCAGTTCGGGGGCGGGAGAGGGCTACACCTTC. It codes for CASSSGAGEGYTF.

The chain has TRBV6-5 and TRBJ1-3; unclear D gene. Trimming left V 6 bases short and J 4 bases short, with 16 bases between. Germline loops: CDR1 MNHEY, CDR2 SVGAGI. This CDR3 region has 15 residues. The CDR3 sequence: CASSRHSYPGNTIYF. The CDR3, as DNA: TGTGCCAGCAGCCGACACAGTTACCCAGGAAACACCATATATTTT.

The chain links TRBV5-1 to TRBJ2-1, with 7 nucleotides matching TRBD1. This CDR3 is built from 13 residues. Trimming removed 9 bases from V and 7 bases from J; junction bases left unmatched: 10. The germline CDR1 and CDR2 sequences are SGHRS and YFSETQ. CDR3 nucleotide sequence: TGCGCCACAACAGGGGTAAAGGGAAATGAGCAGTTCTTC. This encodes CATTGVKGNEQFF.

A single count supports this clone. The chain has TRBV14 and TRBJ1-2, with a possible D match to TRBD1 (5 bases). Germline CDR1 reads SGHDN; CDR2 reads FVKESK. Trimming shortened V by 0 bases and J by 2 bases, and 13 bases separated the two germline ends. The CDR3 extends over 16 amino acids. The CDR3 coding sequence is TGTGCCAGCAGCCAAGATGGCTATGGGGGGAACTATGGCTACACCTTC. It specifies CASSQDGYGGNYGYTF. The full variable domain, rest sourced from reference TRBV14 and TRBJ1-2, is EAGVTQFPSHSVIEKGQTVTLRCDPISGHDNLYWYRRVMGKEIKFLLHFVKESKQDESGMPNNRFLAERTGGTYSTLKVQPAELEDSGVYFCASSQDGYGGNYGYTFGSGTRLTVV.

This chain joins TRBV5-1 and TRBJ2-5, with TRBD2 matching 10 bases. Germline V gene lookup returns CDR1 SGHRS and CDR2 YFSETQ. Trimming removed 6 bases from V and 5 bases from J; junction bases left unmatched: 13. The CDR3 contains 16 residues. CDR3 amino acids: CASKLGSSGGKETQYF. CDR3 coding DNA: TGCGCCAGCAAACTCGGTTCTAGCGGGGGTAAGGAGACCCAGTACTTC.

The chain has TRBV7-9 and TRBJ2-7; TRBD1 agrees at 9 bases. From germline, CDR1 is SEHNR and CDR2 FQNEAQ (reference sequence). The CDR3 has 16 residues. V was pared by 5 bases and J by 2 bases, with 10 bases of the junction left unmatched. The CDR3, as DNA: TGTGCCAGCAGCCCGCAGGACAGGGGTCCTACCTACGAGCAGTACTTC. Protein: CASSPQDRGPTYEQYF.

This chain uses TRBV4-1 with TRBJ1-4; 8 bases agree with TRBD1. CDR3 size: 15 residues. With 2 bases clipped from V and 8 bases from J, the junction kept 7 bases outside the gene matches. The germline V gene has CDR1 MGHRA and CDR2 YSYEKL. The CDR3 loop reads CASSQIDRGTEKLFF. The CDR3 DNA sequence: TGCGCCAGCAGCCAAATTGACAGGGGTACGGAAAAACTGTTTTTT.

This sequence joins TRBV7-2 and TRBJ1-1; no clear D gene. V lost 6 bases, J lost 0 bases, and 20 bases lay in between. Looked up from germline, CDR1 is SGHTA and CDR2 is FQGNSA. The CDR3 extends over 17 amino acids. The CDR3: CASRRHGGSRMNTEAFF. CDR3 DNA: TGTGCCAGCAGGCGCCATGGAGGGAGTCGGATGAACACTGAAGCTTTCTTT.

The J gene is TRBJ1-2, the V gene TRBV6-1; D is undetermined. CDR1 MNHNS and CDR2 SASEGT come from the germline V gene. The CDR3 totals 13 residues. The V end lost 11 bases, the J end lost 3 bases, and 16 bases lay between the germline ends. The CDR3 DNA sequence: TGTGCCGGGTGCGAGGAACGTCACTATGGCTACACCTTC. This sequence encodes CAGCEERHYGYTF.